One sample yielded the 26 T cell receptor beta chains listed below, sequenced in a study of shared clonotypes between healthy human individuals. Using immunoSEQ multiplex PCR, the repertoire was profiled, and TCRdb retains in-frame clones only, with some absent. The sample holds approximately 2,300,000 clones, around 90% seen once. What was sequenced was naive CD4+ T cells from PBMCs. Indicated subset: CD45RA+ positively selected. These receptors were obtained from a man between 18 and 35 years old in good health. Some clones in this sample may be carry-over from other donors' samples.

This chain links TRBV2 with TRBJ2-6; D could derive from TRBD1 or TRBD2 (5 bases each). Per the germline V gene, CDR1 is SNHLY and CDR2 is FYNNEI. The CDR3 sequence is 17 residues long. Trimming stripped 6 bases from V and 1 base from J, with 16 bases between. CDR3 sequence reads: CASSPRGVGSGANVLTF. In DNA, the CDR3 is TGTGCCAGCAGCCCGAGGGGAGTAGGATCTGGGGCCAACGTCCTGACTTTC.

The gene calls are TRBV2 and TRBJ2-3; D gene ambiguous. The CDR3 has 15 residues. With 7 bases removed from V and 2 bases from J, the gap between germline ends came to 16 bases. Germline lookup yields CDR1 SNHLY and CDR2 FYNNEI. The CDR3 DNA is TGTGCCAGCAAGACGGCGACCTTGACCACAGATACGCAGTATTTT. Its protein is CASKTATLTTDTQYF.

This rearrangement joins TRBV18 to TRBJ2-7; possibly TRBD1 or TRBD2 for D (5 bases each). Trimming left V 6 bases short and J 6 bases short, with 15 bases between. CDR1 and CDR2 (germline): KGHSH, LQKENI. This CDR3 has 13 amino acids. The CDR3 spells CASSSSLGGEQYF. CDR3 DNA: TGTGCCAGCTCGAGCTCCCTTGGGGGCGAGCAGTACTTC.

The chain carries TRBV7-7 and TRBJ2-2; no firm D call. Trimming took 0 bases from V and 0 from J, leaving 8 bases between them. The CDR3 contains 16 residues. Germline lookup yields CDR1 SSHAT and CDR2 FNYEAQ (reference sequence). CDR3 in amino acids: CASSLALAANTGELFF. As DNA, the CDR3 is TGTGCCAGCAGCTTAGCGTTGGCGGCGAACACCGGGGAGCTGTTTTTT.

The V call is TRBV18, the J call TRBJ2-3; 13 bases fit TRBD2. The ends lost 4 bases at V and 0 bases at J; junction bases unmatched: 16. CDR1 is KGHSH and CDR2 is LQKENI in the germline V gene. This CDR3 region has 21 residues. CDR3 loop: CASSLRRLLAGGKTSTDTQYF. CDR3 sequence (DNA): TGTGCCAGCTCACTTCGGAGGCTACTAGCGGGAGGGAAAACTAGCACAGATACGCAGTATTTT.

This chain connects TRBV11-2 to TRBJ2-1; 10 bases agree with TRBD2. Per germline, CDR1 SGHAT and CDR2 FQNNGV. The CDR3 consists of 15 residues. V was pared by 5 bases and J by 9 bases, with 10 bases of the junction left unmatched. DNA of the CDR3: TGTGCCAGCAGCCCCAGAGCGGGAGGGCCTGGTGAGCAGTTCTTC. This translates into CASSPRAGGPGEQFF.

The chain uses TRBV7-2 and TRBJ1-1, with unresolved D. With 2 bases removed from V and 5 bases from J, the gap between germline ends came to 12 bases. Germline V lookup: CDR1 SGHTA, CDR2 FQGNSA. This CDR3 region has 14 residues. The CDR3 spells CASSLPRPGTEAFF. CDR3 nucleotides: TGTGCCAGCAGCTTACCGCGACCTGGGACTGAAGCTTTCTTT.

The chain recombines TRBV5-1 with TRBJ1-1, with TRBD1 as a possible D gene (5 bases). This CDR3 is built from 15 residues. V dropped 0 bases and J dropped 0 bases, with 9 bases sitting between them. Germline values: CDR1 SGHRS, CDR2 YFSETQ. The CDR3 reads CASSLVGGLNTEAFF. CDR3 coding DNA: TGCGCCAGCAGCTTGGTGGGGGGACTGAACACTGAAGCTTTCTTT.

The rearrangement joins TRBV18 to TRBJ2-3; D is uncertain. Trimming left V 1 base short and J 2 bases short, with 13 bases between. Looked up from germline, CDR1 is KGHSH and CDR2 is LQKENI. The CDR3 length is 16 residues. The CDR3 coding sequence is TGTGCCAGCTCACCACGCGCACAGTCCATCACAGATACGCAGTATTTT. This codes for CASSPRAQSITDTQYF.

The chain combines TRBV30 with TRBJ2-5; 10 nucleotides match TRBD1. The DNA matches TRBJ2-7 better at its end, which makes the J call doubtful. The CDR3 has 14 residues. Germline CDR1 is GTSNPN and CDR2 is SVGIG (reference sequence). CDR3 nucleotides: TGTGCCTGGGACCGGGACAGGGGTTCTTCCGAGCAGTACTTC. Amino acid sequence: CAWDRDRGSSEQYF.

This clone showed up just a few times. V is TRBV9 and J is TRBJ1-1, with D maybe TRBD1 (5 bases). There are 13 residues in the CDR3. V lost 5 bases, J lost 4 bases, and 12 bases lay in between. Germline values: CDR1 SGDLS, CDR2 YYNGEE. The CDR3, as DNA: TGTGCCAGCAGTCGTATTAGGGGCACTGAAGCTTTCTTT. Protein sequence: CASSRIRGTEAFF.

V usage is TRBV5-1 and J usage is TRBJ2-1; 8 nucleotides match TRBD1. Germline assignment: CDR1 SGHRS and CDR2 YFSETQ. After removal of 0 bases from V and 5 bases from J, the junction contained 7 bases not matched to a gene. The CDR3 is 16 residues long. CDR3 coding DNA: TGCGCCAGCAGCTTGGCCGGGGCAGGGGGCAACAATGAGCAGTTCTTC. This gives the protein CASSLAGAGGNNEQFF. Complete variable domain (other parts from reference TRBV5-1 and TRBJ2-1): KAGVTQTPRYLIKTRGQQVTLSCSPISGHRSVSWYQQTPGQGLQFLFEYFSETQRNKGNFPGRFSGRQFSNSRSEMNVSTLELGDSALYLCASSLAGAGGNNEQFFGPGTRLTVL.

V gene TRBV20-1 combines with J gene TRBJ2-7; D uncertain. The V end was cut by 6 bases, the J end by 8 bases, with 14 bases between. This CDR3 has 11 amino acids. Germline CDR1 is DFQATT and CDR2 is SNEGSKA (reference sequence). The CDR3 DNA is TGCAGTGCGACCTCTAATAGTAAGCAGTACTTC. Translated, it gives CSATSNSKQYF.

CDR3 sequence reads: CASSLARWGEGYTF. In DNA form, the CDR3 reads TGTGCCAGCAGCTTGGCCAGGTGGGGGGAAGGCTACACCTTC. V usage is TRBV5-4 and J usage is TRBJ1-2, with D possibly matching TRBD1 (5 bases). This CDR3 is built from 14 residues. V was clipped by 0 bases and J by 8 bases, with 14 bases between them. Germline loops: CDR1 SGHNT, CDR2 YYREEE (reference sequence).

This clone was seen once. The chain links TRBV28 to TRBJ1-5; 7 nucleotides align to TRBD1. CDR3 length: 14 residues. Germline lookup yields CDR1 MDHEN and CDR2 SYDVKM. Trimming cost V 6 bases and J 3 bases; bases outside gene matches: 5. As DNA, the CDR3 is TGTGCCAGCAGCCTGGGACAGATCAATCAGCCCCAGCATTTT. It encodes CASSLGQINQPQHF.

The chain employs TRBV5-1 and TRBJ1-1; no reliable D call. This CDR3 contains 13 residues. The germline gives CDR1 SGHRS, CDR2 YFSETQ. V shed 3 bases and J shed 4 bases, with 10 bases lying between them. CDR3 sequence reads: CASSSLVGTEAFF. The CDR3 bases are TGCGCCAGCAGCTCGCTTGTGGGCACTGAAGCTTTCTTT. Looking up the rest from reference TRBV5-1 and TRBJ1-1 gives the full variable domain: KAGVTQTPRYLIKTRGQQVTLSCSPISGHRSVSWYQQTPGQGLQFLFEYFSETQRNKGNFPGRFSGRQFSNSRSEMNVSTLELGDSALYLCASSSLVGTEAFFGQGTRLTVV.

The chain is built from TRBV28 and TRBJ1-5; maybe TRBD1 (5 bases). Trimming took off 10 bases at V and 2 bases at J, with 24 bases between the two ends. The CDR3 runs to 17 residues. CDR1 is MDHEN and CDR2 is SYDVKM in the germline V gene. The CDR3, as DNA: TGTGCCACCCGGGGGTGGGGAGAAGGAGCTCGCAATCAGCCCCAGCATTTT. This codes for CATRGWGEGARNQPQHF.

In this sample, this clone turned up once. This chain uses TRBV6-5 with TRBJ2-5; either TRBD1 or TRBD2 may supply D (5 bases each). TRBJ2-7 explains the end of the DNA better; the J call may be wrong. Germline CDR1 MNHEY, CDR2 SVGAGI. This CDR3 has 14 amino acids. The DNA for the CDR3 is TGTGCCAGCAGCCGGGACCGACGATCCTACGAGCAGTACTTC. This gives the protein CASSRDRRSYEQYF.

This rearrangement joins TRBV10-3 to TRBJ1-2; 12 nucleotides match TRBD1. This CDR3 has 16 residues. Unmatched junction bases numbered 15, after V lost 8 bases and J lost 8 bases. The germline V gene has CDR1 ENHRY and CDR2 SYGVKD. CDR3 DNA: TGTGCCATCGTCAGAGGTATCGGGACAGGGGGCGACGGCTACACCTTC. It is translated as CAIVRGIGTGGDGYTF.

The gene calls are TRBV7-9 and TRBJ1-1; the D gene is possibly TRBD1 (5 bases). Germline CDR1 SEHNR, CDR2 FQNEAQ (reference sequence). The CDR3 totals 15 residues. Trimming left V 3 bases short and J 6 bases short, with 17 bases between. The CDR3 DNA is TGTGCCAGCAGCTTCGGGGACCAAGGGTTAGCTGAAGCTTTCTTT. It is translated as CASSFGDQGLAEAFF.

The rearrangement uses TRBV6-1 and TRBJ2-7, with D perhaps TRBD2 (5 bases). The V and J ends lost 4 bases and 2 bases respectively, with 15 bases between them. The V gene's germline CDR1 is MNHNS and CDR2 SASEGT. The CDR3 totals 15 residues. CDR3 nucleotides: TGTGCCAGCAGTGGCTGGCAAGCGGATGCCTACGAGCAGTACTTC. Translated, it gives CASSGWQADAYEQYF.

A word on this clone: Germline is not matched at one junction end, which may reflect a read error. V usage is TRBV30 and J usage is TRBJ2-1; 8 nucleotides line up with TRBD2. Germline V CDR1 and CDR2: GTSNPN, SVGIG (reference sequence). This CDR3 has 15 residues. The CDR3 here is CARGMDGRAYDEQFF. The DNA for the CDR3 is TGTGCCCGGGGGATGGACGGGAGGGCCTACGATGAGCAGTTCTTC.

This clone has a single count. The V call is TRBV7-3, the J call TRBJ2-2, with 12 bases fitting TRBD2. The CDR3 has 21 amino acids. Germline CDR1 SGHTA, CDR2 FQGTGA. V was pared by 3 bases and J by 0 bases, with 14 bases of the junction left unmatched. The CDR3 nucleotides are TGTGCCAGCAGCTTCCACGGTGGCCTAGCGGGAGGGCCGGCGAACACCGGGGAGCTGTTTTTT. Translating gives CASSFHGGLAGGPANTGELFF.

The sample holds one count of this clone. The chain joins TRBV6-1 to TRBJ2-2, with 11 positions matching TRBD2. Germline lookup yields CDR1 MNHNS and CDR2 SASEGT. The CDR3 spans 15 residues. The ends lost 11 bases at V and 2 bases at J; junction bases unmatched: 7. CDR3 sequence reads: CAGRLAGLNTGELFF. DNA for the CDR3: TGTGCCGGAAGACTAGCGGGATTAAACACCGGGGAGCTGTTTTTT.

The chain combines TRBV7-2 with TRBJ1-5, with D possibly matching TRBD1 (5 bases). The germline V gene encodes CDR1 SGHTA and CDR2 FQGNSA. This CDR3 has 15 amino acids. The V end was cut by 3 bases, the J end by 3 bases, with 12 bases between. The CDR3 nucleotides are TGTGCCAGCAGCTTGGGGCAGGCAAACAATCAGCCCCAGCATTTT. The encoded protein is CASSLGQANNQPQHF.

This clone was counted a single time. V usage is TRBV7-8 and J usage is TRBJ1-1; D gene uncertain. The germline CDR1 and CDR2 sequences are SGHVS and FQNEAQ. CDR3 length equals 12 residues. Trimming pared 1 base from V and 6 bases from J, leaving 6 bases between. CDR3 DNA: TGTGCCAGCAGCTTAGAAAGCGCTGAAGCTTTCTTT. Protein: CASSLESAEAFF.